Sequencing of this TCR beta chain was carried out in a study of blood T cell repertoires in COVID-19. Germline assignment: CDR1 SNHLY and CDR2 FYNNEI. V lost 7 bases to trimming and J lost 4 bases; unmatched junction nucleotides: 9. This CDR3 has 15 residues. TCRdb's copy holds only in-frame clones and misses some; the assay was immunoSEQ multiplex PCR. The sample shows a few hundred thousand clones, roughly 80% of them seen only once. This clone occurred once. The sequencing input was PBMCs or T cells enriched from blood (not recorded which). The chain links TRBV2 to TRBJ2-1; 8 bases match TRBD2. The TCR was taken from a woman between 35 and 50 years old with acute COVID-19. The CDR3, as DNA: TGTGCCAGCAAGGGTCTAGCGGGCCCATACAATGAGCAGTTCTTC. Its protein is CASKGLAGPYNEQFF.